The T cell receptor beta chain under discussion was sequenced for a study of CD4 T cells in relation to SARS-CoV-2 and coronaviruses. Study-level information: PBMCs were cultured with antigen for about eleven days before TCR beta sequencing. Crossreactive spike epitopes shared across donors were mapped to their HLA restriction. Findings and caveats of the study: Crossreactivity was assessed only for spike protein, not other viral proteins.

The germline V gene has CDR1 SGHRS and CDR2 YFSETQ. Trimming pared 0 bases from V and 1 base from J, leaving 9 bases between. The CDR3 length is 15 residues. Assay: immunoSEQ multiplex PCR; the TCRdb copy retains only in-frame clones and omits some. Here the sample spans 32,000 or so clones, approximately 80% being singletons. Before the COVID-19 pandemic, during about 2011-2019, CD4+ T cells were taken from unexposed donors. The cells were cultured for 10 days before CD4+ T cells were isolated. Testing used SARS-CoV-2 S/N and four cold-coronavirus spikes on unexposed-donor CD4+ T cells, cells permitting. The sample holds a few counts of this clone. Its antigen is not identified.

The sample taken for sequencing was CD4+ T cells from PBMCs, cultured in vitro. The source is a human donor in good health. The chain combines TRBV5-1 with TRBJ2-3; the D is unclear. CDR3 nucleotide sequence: TGCGCCAGCAGCTTGGCTGGCATCGGCACAGATACGCAGTATTTT. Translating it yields CASSLAGIGTDTQYF. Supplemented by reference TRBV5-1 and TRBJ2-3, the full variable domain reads KAGVTQTPRYLIKTRGQQVTLSCSPISGHRSVSWYQQTPGQGLQFLFEYFSETQRNKGNFPGRFSGRQFSNSRSEMNVSTLELGDSALYLCASSLAGIGTDTQYFGPGTRLTVL.